The next 23 T cell receptor beta chains were all read from a single sample in a study of cytomegalovirus exposure and HLA in healthy donors. PCR employed 60 Vbeta and 13 Jbeta primers. Method: immunoSEQ multiplex PCR; TCRdb's copy keeps in-frame clones and lacks some. The sample is made up of around 64,000 clones, and the top ten hold 2.4% of it. The sequenced material came from PBMCs. These receptor sequences come from a female donor in good health and CMV-seropositive.

V gene TRBV6-1 combines with J gene TRBJ2-5; possible D gene TRBD1, 6 bases. Looked up from germline, CDR1 is MNHNS and CDR2 is SASEGT. With 6 bases removed from V and 1 base from J, the gap between germline ends came to 12 bases. The CDR3 sequence is 14 residues long. In nucleotides, the CDR3 is TGTGCCAGCAGCCCGGGACATAGCCAAGAGACCCAGTACTTC. Its protein product is CASSPGHSQETQYF.

V is TRBV5-6 and J is TRBJ1-2; D might be TRBD1 (5 bases). V gave up 6 bases and J gave up 7 bases, with 19 bases separating them. The CDR3 is made up of 14 amino acids. The germline gives CDR1 SGHDT, CDR2 YYEEEE. CDR3 sequence: CASNKGRAVLGYTF. DNA of the CDR3: TGTGCCAGCAACAAGGGCAGGGCGGTTCTTGGCTACACCTTC.

The V call is TRBV6-6, the J call TRBJ1-1; 7 bases are shared with TRBD1. The ends lost 5 bases at V and 5 bases at J; junction bases unmatched: 8. There are 14 residues in the CDR3. The germline V gene encodes CDR1 MNHNY and CDR2 SVGAGI (reference sequence). The CDR3 nucleotides are TGTGCCAGCAGTACAGACAGGGCACGAACTGAAGCTTTCTTT. Protein: CASSTDRARTEAFF.

V usage is TRBV28 and J usage is TRBJ2-7; 7 nucleotides match TRBD2. The V and J ends lost 7 bases and 5 bases, in that order; junction bases with no gene match: 11. CDR1 is MDHEN and CDR2 is SYDVKM in the germline V gene. This CDR3 spans 14 amino acids. CDR3 nucleotides: TGTGCCAGCACGGGGGGAGGCGTCTTGAACGAGCAGTACTTC. This encodes CASTGGGVLNEQYF.

The genes are TRBV6-6 and TRBJ2-5, with 8 positions matching TRBD2. CDR3 length equals 16 residues. The J segment lost 2 bases and the V segment lost 6 bases, leaving 11 bases of the junction unmatched. From germline, CDR1 is MNHNY and CDR2 SVGAGI (reference sequence). CDR3 DNA: TGTGCCAGCAGCAAAGAGAGCGGGAGTTGGCAAGAGACCCAGTACTTC. Protein product: CASSKESGSWQETQYF.

This chain connects TRBV18 to TRBJ2-5, with 8 bases aligning to TRBD2. Per the germline V gene, CDR1 is KGHSH and CDR2 is LQKENI. The V gene end was trimmed by 6 bases and the J gene end by 2 bases; junction bases not matched to a gene: 11. The CDR3 sequence is 16 residues long. CDR3 loop: CASSPRIAGLQETQYF. The CDR3 DNA follows: TGTGCCAGCTCCCCTAGAATAGCGGGGCTACAAGAGACCCAGTACTTC.

The chain carries TRBV11-2 and TRBJ2-7; 8 bases agree with TRBD2. CDR1 is SGHAT, CDR2 FQNNGV, per germline. The trim removed 4 bases at V and 0 bases at J, leaving 5 bases unmatched. CDR3 length: 15 residues. The chain's CDR3 is CASSSVAGSSYEQYF. The CDR3 nucleotides read TGTGCCAGCAGCTCTGTAGCGGGAAGCTCCTACGAGCAGTACTTC.

The chain has TRBV2 and TRBJ2-7, with D tentatively TRBD1 (6 bases). CDR3 length equals 13 residues. V lost 7 bases and J 6 bases, leaving 16 bases between the germline ends. Looked up from germline, CDR1 is SNHLY and CDR2 is FYNNEI. The CDR3 coding sequence is TGTGCCAGCACCTGGGACATGAGGGGCGAGCAGTACTTC. Residues: CASTWDMRGEQYF.

The chain couples TRBV6-1 to TRBJ2-7, with D possibly TRBD1 on 6 matching bases. Deletions cut 6 bases from V and 2 bases from J, with 17 bases between. The germline CDR1 and CDR2 sequences are MNHNS and SASEGT. The CDR3 loop spans 15 amino acids. CDR3 sequence (DNA): TGTGCCAGCAGCCTAGGGGGTGCAGAGGCCTACGAGCAGTACTTC. Protein: CASSLGGAEAYEQYF.

This rearrangement joins TRBV18 to TRBJ1-2; D is ambiguous. This CDR3 is built from 16 residues. Per the germline V gene, CDR1 is KGHSH and CDR2 is LQKENI. V dropped 3 bases and J dropped 8 bases, with 22 bases sitting between them. The CDR3 spells CASSPLPTSQTGGYTF. CDR3 DNA: TGTGCCAGCTCACCCCTCCCGACATCGCAGACGGGGGGCTACACCTTC. Full variable domain (missing parts from reference TRBV18 and TRBJ1-2): NAGVMQNPRHLVRRRGQEARLRCSPMKGHSHVYWYRQLPEEGLKFMVYLQKENIIDESGMPKERFSAEFPKEGPSILRIQQVVRGDSAAYFCASSPLPTSQTGGYTFGSGTRLTVV.

J is TRBJ1-5 and V is TRBV4-1, with D perhaps TRBD1 (5 bases). The ends were cut back, 0 bases at V and 2 bases at J, with 11 bases in the middle. The CDR3 spans 16 residues. Per germline, CDR1 MGHRA and CDR2 YSYEKL. The CDR3 is CASSQDRRGGNQPQHF. In nucleotides, the CDR3 is TGCGCCAGCAGCCAAGATCGTAGGGGCGGCAATCAGCCCCAGCATTTT.

The genes are TRBV28 and TRBJ1-5; the D is unclear. This CDR3 region has 14 residues. Germline CDR1 reads MDHEN; CDR2 reads SYDVKM. The V end was cut by 4 bases, the J end by 6 bases, with 13 bases between. As DNA, the CDR3 is TGTGCCAGCAGTTCCATCCGGGGAGGTCAGCCCCAGCATTTT. Protein sequence: CASSSIRGGQPQHF.

The chain joins TRBV30 to TRBJ1-2, with TRBD1 as a possible D gene (5 bases). Germline values: CDR1 GTSNPN, CDR2 SVGIG (reference sequence). Trimming pared 3 bases from V and 1 base from J, leaving 9 bases between. The CDR3 loop spans 13 amino acids. The CDR3 region is CAWSRQNNYGYTF. CDR3 DNA sequence: TGTGCCTGGAGCCGACAGAATAACTATGGCTACACCTTC.

The rearrangement uses TRBV6-5 and TRBJ2-7, with 8 bases lining up with TRBD1. Per germline, CDR1 MNHEY and CDR2 SVGAGI. The CDR3 is made up of 14 amino acids. Trimming cost V 5 bases and J 5 bases; bases outside gene matches: 8. CDR3 sequence: CASSRQGARNEQYF. CDR3 in DNA: TGTGCCAGCAGTAGGCAGGGGGCTAGGAACGAGCAGTACTTC.

The chain recombines TRBV5-6 with TRBJ2-2; 9 nucleotides match TRBD2. Looked up from germline, CDR1 is SGHDT and CDR2 is YYEEEE. The CDR3 length is 16 residues. The junction had 3 bases not matched to a gene; V was cut back by 2 bases and J by 1 base. In nucleotides, the CDR3 is TGTGCCAGCAGCTTAGGAGCGGGGGGGAACACCGGGGAGCTGTTTTTT. Amino acids: CASSLGAGGNTGELFF.

Details on this clone: The sample contains more than one DNA sequence encoding this CDR3. V usage is TRBV5-1 and J usage is TRBJ1-1, with D perhaps TRBD1 (6 bases). Germline V gene data show CDR1 as SGHRS and CDR2 as YFSETQ. Trimming pared 0 bases from V and 1 base from J, leaving 7 bases between. There are 14 residues in the CDR3. CDR3 sequence (DNA): TGCGCCAGCAGCTTGGACAGGGCGAACACTGAAGCTTTCTTT. Translation gives CASSLDRANTEAFF.

The chain links TRBV6-5 to TRBJ2-3; 10 bases match TRBD2. This CDR3 has 15 amino acids. Germline values: CDR1 MNHEY, CDR2 SVGAGI. J was trimmed by 2 bases and V by 6 bases; bases with no gene match: 5. CDR3 protein: CASSTSGENTDTQYF. In nucleotides, the CDR3 is TGTGCCAGCAGCACTAGCGGGGAGAACACAGATACGCAGTATTTT.

The J gene is TRBJ2-2, the V gene TRBV15; TRBD1 aligns across 9 bases. The junction had 7 bases not matched to a gene; V was cut back by 1 base and J by 1 base. CDR3 size: 18 residues. Germline CDR1 is LNHNV and CDR2 is YYDKDF (reference sequence). Here the CDR3 DNA reads TGTGCCACCAGCAGAGGGTACTTGGGACAGGGGAACACCGGGGAGCTGTTTTTT. Its translation: CATSRGYLGQGNTGELFF.

V and J are TRBV28 and TRBJ1-5; TRBD1 aligns across 8 bases. The CDR3 runs 18 residues. Unmatched junction bases numbered 13, after V lost 3 bases and J lost 3 bases. CDR1 is MDHEN and CDR2 is SYDVKM in the germline V gene. The CDR3 loop is CASSFPHDRGYSNQPQHF. The CDR3 DNA reads as TGTGCCAGCAGTTTCCCCCACGACAGGGGCTACTCCAATCAGCCCCAGCATTTT.

The chain has TRBV9 and TRBJ2-3; 13 nucleotides align to TRBD2. V lost 4 bases to trimming and J lost 4 bases; unmatched junction nucleotides: 3. The length of the CDR3 is 15 residues. Germline lookup yields CDR1 SGDLS and CDR2 YYNGEE. The CDR3 nucleotides are TGTGCCAGCAGCCGGACTAGCGGGGGTCCAGATACGCAGTATTTT. Translated: CASSRTSGGPDTQYF.

V usage is TRBV5-6 and J usage is TRBJ1-2; D is unresolved. CDR1 and CDR2 (germline): SGHDT, YYEEEE. This CDR3 contains 14 residues. Trimming took 0 bases from V and 0 from J, leaving 6 bases between them. The CDR3 DNA follows: TGTGCCAGCAGCTTGGGCAGAACTAACTATGGCTACACCTTC. This codes for CASSLGRTNYGYTF.

This chain links TRBV28 with TRBJ2-7, with D maybe TRBD2 (5 bases). The ends were cut back, 10 bases at V and 0 bases at J, with 13 bases in the middle. The CDR3 has 13 amino acids. Germline CDR1 and CDR2: MDHEN and SYDVKM. The CDR3 region has the DNA TGTGCCACCCTCAGAGCGGTCTCCTACGAGCAGTACTTC. The encoded protein is CATLRAVSYEQYF.

The CDR3 coding sequence is TGTGCCAGTTTACCACAGGTGGCTGGCTATGGCTACACCTTC. As protein: CASLPQVAGYGYTF. The chain links TRBV19 to TRBJ1-2; D might be TRBD1 (5 bases). V shed 8 bases and J shed 4 bases, with 17 bases lying between them. Germline V gene lookup returns CDR1 LNHDA and CDR2 SQIVND (reference sequence). The CDR3 sequence is 14 residues long.